This T cell receptor beta chain stems from a study of blood T cells in healthy people across ages. A J-beta primer mix and a sample-barcoded 5' primer were used in a second PCR of roughly 6 to 11 cycles. TCRdb re-analysed the 5' RACE reads in MiXCR, keeping a single row per CDR3 protein. This sample has under 1,100,000 distinct CDR3 sequences, with roughly 24% found just once. This CDR3 is built from 15 residues. CDR1 is MNHNS, CDR2 SASEGT, per germline. This sample was also put to use in a study of T cells of mothers and their children. Per that study: Each child contributed several million TCR beta CDR3 reads, while each mother contributed over 9.5 million.

The chain is built from TRBV6-1 and TRBJ2-5; weak D call: TRBD1 (5 bases). The J call is uncertain, as TRBJ2-7 better fits the DNA end. The receptor's source is a girl aged 2 to 10 in good health. The specimen was blood. CDR3 coding DNA: TGTGCCAGCACCCCTAATCGGGCAGGGTTGTACGAGCAGTACTTC. Protein sequence: CASTPNRAGLYEQYF.